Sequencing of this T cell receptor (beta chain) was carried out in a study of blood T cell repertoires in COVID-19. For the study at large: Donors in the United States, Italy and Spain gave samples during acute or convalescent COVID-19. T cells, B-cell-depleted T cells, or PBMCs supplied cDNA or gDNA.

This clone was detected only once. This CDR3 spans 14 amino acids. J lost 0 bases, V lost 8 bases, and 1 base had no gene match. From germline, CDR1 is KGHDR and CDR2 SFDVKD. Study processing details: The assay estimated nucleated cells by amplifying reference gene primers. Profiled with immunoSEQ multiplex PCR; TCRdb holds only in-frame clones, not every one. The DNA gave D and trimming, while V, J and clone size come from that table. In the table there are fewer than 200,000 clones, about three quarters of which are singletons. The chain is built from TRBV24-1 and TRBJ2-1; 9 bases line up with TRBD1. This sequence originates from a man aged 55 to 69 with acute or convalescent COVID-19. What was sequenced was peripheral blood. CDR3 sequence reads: CATMDRGSYNEQFF. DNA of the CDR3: TGTGCCACCATGGACAGGGGCTCCTACAATGAGCAGTTCTTC.